This TCR beta chain was sequenced for a study of T cells after yellow fever vaccination. The overall study: Where fractions had low cell numbers, libraries were prepared from them with the SMART-Seq v4 Ultra Low Input RNA kit.

There are a few counts of this clonotype. Its specificity is unknown. Using its own MiXCR run on the 5' RACE reads, TCRdb lists one record per CDR3 protein. This sample has 500,000 to 550,000 distinct CDR3 sequences; about a fifth occur once, and the top ten carry 16%. General study points: Just a small share of clonotypes turned up in the CD4 compartment as well as the CD8 compartment.

The length of the CDR3 is 15 residues. J lost 0 bases, V lost 6 bases, and 7 bases had no gene match. In germline, CDR1 is LGHNA, CDR2 YNFKEQ. The material sequenced was PBMCs, taken 21 days after the first yellow fever vaccination. The gene calls are TRBV4-2 and TRBJ1-1; 7 bases align to TRBD1. The TCR sequence derives from a young man who received the YFV17D yellow fever vaccine. The CDR3 spells CASSRTGAMNTEAFF. The CDR3 coding sequence is TGTGCCAGCAGTAGGACAGGAGCCATGAACACTGAAGCTTTCTTT.